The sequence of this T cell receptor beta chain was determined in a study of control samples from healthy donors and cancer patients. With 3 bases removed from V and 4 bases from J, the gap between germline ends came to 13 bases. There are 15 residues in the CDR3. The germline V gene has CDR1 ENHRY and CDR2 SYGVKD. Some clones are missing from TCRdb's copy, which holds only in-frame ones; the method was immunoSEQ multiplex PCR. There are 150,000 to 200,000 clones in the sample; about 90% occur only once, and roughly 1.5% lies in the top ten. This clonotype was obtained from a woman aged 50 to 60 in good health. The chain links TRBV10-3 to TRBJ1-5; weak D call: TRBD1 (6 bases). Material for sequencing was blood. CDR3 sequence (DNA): TGTGCCATCAGTGAAGGGGGAAGGGAGAATCAGCCCCAGCATTTT. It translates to CAISEGGRENQPQHF.